Listed below are T cell receptor beta chains from one sample, sequenced in a study of blood T cell repertoires in COVID-19. The method was immunoSEQ multiplex PCR; TCRdb's version includes in-frame clones alone and lacks a portion of them. Of some 85,000 clones listed, more than 65% are singletons. The sequenced sample was peripheral blood. The receptors stem from an elderly woman with active or convalescent COVID-19. CDR3s include the opening cysteine and the closing phenylalanine or tryptophan. A D gene is named only where the DNA matches it firmly. Some rows have no size entry. The others give once, few or many, or a class for an expanded clone.

v_call: TRBV2; j_call: TRBJ2-5; clone_size: .; d_call: .; cdr3_nt: TGTGCCAGCAGTGAAACAGGTTACCAAGAGACCCAGTACTTC; cdr3_aa: CASSETGYQETQYF
v_call: TRBV28; j_call: TRBJ2-7; clone_size: .; d_call: TRBD2; cdr3_nt: TGTGCCAGCAGTTTGATTAGCGGGGTGGGCTACGAGCAGTACTTC; cdr3_aa: CASSLISGVGYEQYF
v_call: TRBV9; j_call: TRBJ1-2; clone_size: .; d_call: .; cdr3_nt: TGTGCCAGCAGCGTAGGGTCGGACTATGGCTACACCTTC; cdr3_aa: CASSVGSDYGYTF
v_call: TRBV4-3; j_call: TRBJ2-5; clone_size: once; d_call: TRBD1; cdr3_nt: TGCGCCAGCAGCCAAGTGGGCCAGGGGGAGATGATCGGAGAGACCCAGTACTTC; cdr3_aa: CASSQVGQGEMIGETQYF
v_call: TRBV6-2/TRBV6-3; j_call: TRBJ1-1; clone_size: .; d_call: TRBD1; cdr3_nt: TGTGCCAGCAGTTACGCGAGACAGGGGTGGACTGAAGCTTTCTTT; cdr3_aa: CASSYARQGWTEAFF
v_call: TRBV19; j_call: TRBJ2-3; clone_size: .; d_call: TRBD2; cdr3_nt: TGTGCCAGTAGTCCTTCCGCGGGGGGCACAGATACGCAGTATTTT; cdr3_aa: CASSPSAGGTDTQYF
v_call: TRBV29-1; j_call: TRBJ1-5; clone_size: .; d_call: TRBD1; cdr3_nt: TGCAGCGTTGCGGTGACAGGGGTGAATCAGCCCCAGCATTTT; cdr3_aa: CSVAVTGVNQPQHF
v_call: TRBV6-5; j_call: TRBJ1-6; clone_size: .; d_call: .; cdr3_nt: TGTGCCAGCAGTTACTCGATACGGGGAGTGGGTTCACCCCTCCACTTT; cdr3_aa: CASSYSIRGVGSPLHF
v_call: TRBV24-1; j_call: TRBJ2-5; clone_size: .; d_call: .; cdr3_nt: TGTGCCACCAGCCGGGGTTCCCAAGAGACCCAGTACTTC; cdr3_aa: CATSRGSQETQYF
v_call: TRBV9; j_call: TRBJ2-2; clone_size: few; d_call: .; cdr3_nt: TGTGCCAGCAGCGTTGGGGACTTTGGCACCGGGGAGCTGTTTTTT; cdr3_aa: CASSVGDFGTGELFF
v_call: TRBV9; j_call: TRBJ2-5; clone_size: many; d_call: TRBD2; cdr3_nt: TGTGCCAGCAGCGCCGGGACTAGCGGACCCCAGTACTTC; cdr3_aa: CASSAGTSGPQYF
v_call: TRBV5-1; j_call: TRBJ2-2; clone_size: .; d_call: TRBD2; cdr3_nt: TGCGCCAGCACTAAAGCGGGGGACACCGGGGAGCTGTTTTTT; cdr3_aa: CASTKAGDTGELFF
v_call: TRBV29-1; j_call: TRBJ1-2; clone_size: .; d_call: TRBD1; cdr3_nt: TGCAGCGTCACCGGACAGGGGGCGGCTGGCTACACCTTC; cdr3_aa: CSVTGQGAAGYTF
v_call: TRBV2; j_call: TRBJ1-5; clone_size: .; d_call: TRBD1; cdr3_nt: TGTGCCAGCAGCCACGACCGGGACAGGGATAGCAATCAGCCCCAGCATTTT; cdr3_aa: CASSHDRDRDSNQPQHF
v_call: TRBV9; j_call: TRBJ1-2; clone_size: .; d_call: TRBD1; cdr3_nt: TGTGCCAGCAGCCTTGGTGAGAGGGGGCGCGGCTACACCTTC; cdr3_aa: CASSLGERGRGYTF
v_call: TRBV27; j_call: TRBJ1-6; clone_size: .; d_call: .; cdr3_nt: TGTGCCAGCAGTTTAGCAGGTCGATTTAATTCACCCCTCCACTTT; cdr3_aa: CASSLAGRFNSPLHF
v_call: TRBV3-1/TRBV3-2; j_call: TRBJ2-1; clone_size: few; d_call: TRBD1; cdr3_nt: TGTGCCAGCAGCCAAGGGCCCGGGACAGGGGTTCGAGAGCAGTTCTTC; cdr3_aa: CASSQGPGTGVREQFF
v_call: TRBV3-1/TRBV3-2; j_call: TRBJ2-7; clone_size: once; d_call: TRBD2; cdr3_nt: TGTGCCAGCAGCCAGGGTCGGGGGGGCTCCTACGAGCAGTACTTC; cdr3_aa: CASSQGRGGSYEQYF
v_call: TRBV10-3; j_call: TRBJ2-7; clone_size: .; d_call: TRBD2; cdr3_nt: TGTGCCATTGGGAGGGACCGCTCCTACGAGCAGTACTTC; cdr3_aa: CAIGRDRSYEQYF
v_call: TRBV19; j_call: TRBJ1-5; clone_size: .; d_call: .; cdr3_nt: TGTGCCAGTAGGCCAACACATAGCAATCAGCCCCAGCATTTT; cdr3_aa: CASRPTHSNQPQHF
v_call: TRBV19; j_call: TRBJ1-4; clone_size: .; d_call: .; cdr3_nt: TGTGCCAGTAGTATCGGACTTGGGAATGAAAAACTGTTTTTT; cdr3_aa: CASSIGLGNEKLFF
v_call: TRBV5-4; j_call: TRBJ2-4; clone_size: .; d_call: TRBD1; cdr3_nt: TGTGCCAGCAGCGAACGGGACAGCCATCTAGCCAAAAACATTCAGTACTTC; cdr3_aa: CASSERDSHLAKNIQYF